Below, 23 T cell receptor beta chains from the same sample are listed, as sequenced in a study of blood T cell repertoires in COVID-19. Assay: immunoSEQ multiplex PCR; the TCRdb copy retains only in-frame clones and omits some. The sample shows tens of thousands of clones, about nine tenths of them seen only once. The sequencing input was peripheral blood. These receptors were obtained from a man aged 50-60 years with active COVID-19.

The chain carries TRBV9 and TRBJ1-3, with 8 bases fitting TRBD1. This CDR3 is built from 15 residues. Per the germline V gene, CDR1 is SGDLS and CDR2 is YYNGEE. With 6 bases clipped from V and 0 bases from J, the junction kept 5 bases outside the gene matches. The CDR3 DNA is TGTGCCAGCACCCAGGGGGCCAGCTCTGGAAACACCATATATTTT. This translates into CASTQGASSGNTIYF. Full variable domain (rest looked up from reference TRBV9 and TRBJ1-3): DSGVTQTPKHLITATGQRVTLRCSPRSGDLSVYWYQQSLDQGLQFLIQYYNGEERAKGNILERFSAQQFPDLHSELNLSSLELGDSALYFCASTQGASSGNTIYFGEGSWLTVV.

The chain recombines TRBV15 with TRBJ2-7, with D possibly matching TRBD1 (6 bases). The CDR3 is 14 amino acids. Germline lookup yields CDR1 LNHNV and CDR2 YYDKDF (reference sequence). The V gene lost 3 bases and the J gene lost 3 bases, with 12 bases spanning the gap. The CDR3 loop reads CATSSYRVGYEQYF. CDR3 in DNA: TGTGCCACCAGCAGTTACAGGGTTGGCTACGAGCAGTACTTC.

The CDR3 nucleotides read TGTGCCAGCAGCTTAGTGTACAGCGGCACCGATCAGCAGTTCTTC. Translation gives CASSLVYSGTDQQFF. The chain recombines TRBV7-9 with TRBJ2-1; a weak D match, TRBD2 (5 bases). V was trimmed by 1 base and J by 11 bases, leaving 18 bases between them. CDR3 length equals 15 residues. The germline CDR1 and CDR2 sequences are SEHNR and FQNEAQ (reference sequence).

This clone has a handful of counts. The gene calls are TRBV19 and TRBJ1-5; D is unresolved. The CDR3 contains 16 residues. The germline gives CDR1 LNHDA, CDR2 SQIVND (reference sequence). The ends were cut back, 7 bases at V and 1 base at J, with 17 bases in the middle. CDR3 loop: CASKKRLAQSNQPQHF. The CDR3 DNA sequence: TGTGCCAGTAAAAAACGCTTGGCTCAGAGCAATCAGCCCCAGCATTTT.

The chain combines TRBV11-3 with TRBJ2-7, with TRBD1 matching over 8 bases. Losses at the gene ends were 5 bases for V and 2 bases for J; bases not matched to a gene: 5. There are 14 residues in the CDR3. The V gene's germline CDR1 is SGHNT and CDR2 YENEEA. CDR3 protein: CASSRGQGTYEQYF. Here the CDR3 DNA reads TGTGCCAGCAGCCGAGGACAGGGCACCTACGAGCAGTACTTC.

J is TRBJ2-1 and V is TRBV9; D is unresolved. Per germline, CDR1 SGDLS and CDR2 YYNGEE. This CDR3 is 13 amino acids long. The V end was cut by 2 bases, the J end by 7 bases, with 10 bases between. DNA for the CDR3: TGTGCCAGCAGCGTTCTTTCGAGGAATGAGCAGTTCTTC. Translation: CASSVLSRNEQFF.

CDR3 coding DNA: TGTGCCAGCAGCTTACCGGGACAGGGATTCGGCGAGCAGTACTTC. It yields the protein CASSLPGQGFGEQYF. The rearrangement links TRBV7-9 to TRBJ2-7; TRBD1 agrees at 9 bases. Losses at the gene ends were 2 bases for V and 6 bases for J; bases not matched to a gene: 8. The germline V gene has CDR1 SEHNR and CDR2 FQNEAQ (reference sequence). This CDR3 comprises 15 residues.

The chain uses TRBV30 and TRBJ1-2, with D perhaps matching TRBD1 (6 bases). CDR3 length: 12 residues. Trimming cost V 2 bases and J 8 bases, with 12 bases left between them. The germline V gene encodes CDR1 GTSNPN and CDR2 SVGIG (reference sequence). The CDR3, as DNA: TGTGCCTGGAGTTCGACAGGAGAGGGCTACACCTTC. It yields the protein CAWSSTGEGYTF.

The chain uses TRBV6-5 and TRBJ1-5; D is unresolved. CDR3 length: 15 residues. In germline, CDR1 is MNHEY, CDR2 SVGAGI. Trimming took 0 bases from V and 0 from J, leaving 6 bases between them. The CDR3 region is CASSYSRDSNQPQHF. CDR3 sequence (DNA): TGTGCCAGCAGTTACTCGCGGGATAGCAATCAGCCCCAGCATTTT.

This clone was seen just once. The rearrangement links TRBV27 to TRBJ2-1; a possible D gene is TRBD2 (5 bases). This CDR3 is built from 14 residues. Germline lookup yields CDR1 MNHEY and CDR2 SMNVEV (reference sequence). V lost 5 bases and J lost 0, with 8 bases in between. CDR3 DNA: TGTGCCAGCAGTGTGGACTTCTCCTACAATGAGCAGTTCTTC. It codes for CASSVDFSYNEQFF.

The sample holds a few counts of this clone. This sequence joins TRBV18 and TRBJ1-2; TRBD1 might be the D (5 bases). CDR3 length: 13 residues. The V and J ends lost 3 bases and 8 bases respectively, with 13 bases between them. In germline, CDR1 is KGHSH, CDR2 LQKENI. The CDR3 nucleotides are TGTGCCAGCTCACCGAAGGGGAGGAGGGGCTACACCTTC. Translated, it gives CASSPKGRRGYTF.

V gene TRBV7-6 combines with J gene TRBJ2-5; 7 bases agree with TRBD2. The V gene's germline CDR1 is SGHVS and CDR2 FNYEAQ. This CDR3 is built from 15 residues. With 4 bases clipped from V and 5 bases from J, the junction kept 10 bases outside the gene matches. The CDR3 DNA reads as TGTGCCAGCAGCTCTGGACTAACCGGGGGGGAGACCCAGTACTTC. It encodes CASSSGLTGGETQYF.

The CDR3 DNA sequence: TGTGCCAGCAGTCGAACAGGGTGGCGTTCACCCCTCCACTTT. This gives the protein CASSRTGWRSPLHF. The chain recombines TRBV6-5 with TRBJ1-6; tentative D call: TRBD1 (6 bases). V was cut by 5 bases and J by 9 bases, with 14 bases left in between. This CDR3 region has 14 residues. Germline CDR1 is MNHEY and CDR2 is SVGAGI.

The chain couples TRBV5-6 to TRBJ2-3; tentative D call: TRBD2 (6 bases). V lost 4 bases and J lost 5, with 17 bases in between. The CDR3 runs to 15 residues. The germline CDR1 and CDR2 sequences are SGHDT and YYEEEE. The CDR3 here is CASSPGVVAEDTQYF. The CDR3 DNA is TGTGCCAGCAGCCCCGGCGTGGTAGCGGAAGATACGCAGTATTTT.

This clone was seen a few times. The rearrangement joins TRBV14 to TRBJ2-1; 7 bases are shared with TRBD1. The CDR3 has 14 amino acids. CDR1 and CDR2 from the germline V gene are SGHDN and FVKESK. The V gene end was trimmed by 5 bases and the J gene end by 7 bases; junction bases not matched to a gene: 8. Here the CDR3 reads CASSLRQGRNEQFF. The CDR3 bases are TGTGCCAGCAGCTTAAGACAGGGTCGGAATGAGCAGTTCTTC. The full variable domain, in which reference TRBV14 and TRBJ2-1 provide the parts outside the CDR3, is EAGVTQFPSHSVIEKGQTVTLRCDPISGHDNLYWYRRVMGKEIKFLLHFVKESKQDESGMPNNRFLAERTGGTYSTLKVQPAELEDSGVYFCASSLRQGRNEQFFGPGTRLTVL.

This chain links TRBV2 with TRBJ1-1, with 7 bases lining up with TRBD1. From germline, CDR1 is SNHLY and CDR2 FYNNEI. The CDR3 extends over 13 amino acids. Trimming took 7 bases from V and 5 from J; bases not matched to a gene: 7. The CDR3 DNA sequence: TGTGCCAGCATTACTAGGGGGCTTACTGAAGCTTTCTTT. This codes for CASITRGLTEAFF.

The gene calls are TRBV28 and TRBJ1-2; D remains unclear. This CDR3 spans 12 amino acids. CDR1 and CDR2 from the germline V gene are MDHEN and SYDVKM. The V end lost 4 bases, the J end lost 8 bases, and 11 bases lay between the germline ends. The CDR3 protein is CASSSLRGGYTF. In DNA, the CDR3 is TGTGCCAGCAGTTCACTTCGAGGGGGCTACACCTTC.

This chain joins TRBV19 and TRBJ2-2; TRBD2 agrees at 9 bases. Germline V gene data show CDR1 as LNHDA and CDR2 as SQIVND (reference sequence). V was clipped by 7 bases and J by 5 bases; unmatched bases: 11. CDR3 length: 16 amino acids. The CDR3 loop is CASINWVAGETGELFF. The CDR3 nucleotides are TGTGCCAGTATAAATTGGGTAGCGGGAGAGACCGGGGAGCTGTTTTTT. The full variable domain, in which reference TRBV19 and TRBJ2-2 provide the parts outside the CDR3, is DGGITQSPKYLFRKEGQNVTLSCEQNLNHDAMYWYRQDPGQGLRLIYYSQIVNDFQKGDIAEGYSVSREKKESFPLTVTSAQKNPTAFYLCASINWVAGETGELFFGEGSRLTVL.

J is TRBJ2-7 and V is TRBV19, with 10 bases that match TRBD1. CDR1 and CDR2 from the germline V gene are LNHDA and SQIVND (reference sequence). Trimming removed 7 bases from V and 4 bases from J; junction bases left unmatched: 7. The CDR3 spans 14 residues. The CDR3 coding sequence is TGTGCCAGTACCCCGGGACAGGGGCGGTACGAGCAGTACTTC. It is translated as CASTPGQGRYEQYF. The full variable domain, completed using reference TRBV19 and TRBJ2-7, is DGGITQSPKYLFRKEGQNVTLSCEQNLNHDAMYWYRQDPGQGLRLIYYSQIVNDFQKGDIAEGYSVSREKKESFPLTVTSAQKNPTAFYLCASTPGQGRYEQYFGPGTRLTVT.

The chain has TRBV20-1 and TRBJ2-1, with 7 bases identical to TRBD2. Germline V gene sequence: CDR1 DFQATT, CDR2 SNEGSKA (reference sequence). V lost 1 base and J lost 9; bases outside the gene matches: 0. There are 11 residues in the CDR3. The CDR3 is CSARGGSEQFF. For the CDR3, the DNA is TGCAGTGCTAGAGGCGGGAGTGAGCAGTTCTTC.

The rearrangement uses TRBV10-3 and TRBJ2-7; TRBD1 agrees at 9 bases. CDR1 is ENHRY and CDR2 is SYGVKD in the germline V gene. CDR3 size: 15 residues. Trimming at V came to 7 bases and at J to 1 base, leaving 8 bases not matched to a gene. The CDR3 DNA follows: TGTGCCATCACCCGAGGACAGGGGCTTTCCTACGAGCAGTACTTC. It yields the protein CAITRGQGLSYEQYF.

This clone was picked up a small number of times. The junction departs from germline at one end; a sequencing error may be responsible. The gene calls are TRBV7-7 and TRBJ2-2, with 8 bases matching TRBD2. The CDR3 runs 16 residues. Germline CDR1 SSHAT, CDR2 FNYEAQ (reference sequence). CDR3 sequence reads: CASSSQLAANTGELFF. The CDR3 DNA is TGTGCCAGCAGCTCCCAACTAGCGGCGAATACCGGGGAGCTGTTTTTT.

The chain uses TRBV2 and TRBJ2-7; 7 nucleotides align to TRBD1. Germline CDR1 and CDR2: SNHLY and FYNNEI. J lost 3 bases, V lost 2 bases, and 7 bases had no gene match. CDR3 length: 15 amino acids. CDR3 amino acids: CASSERYGTVYEQYF. CDR3 DNA sequence: TGTGCCAGCAGTGAACGCTACGGGACAGTCTACGAGCAGTACTTC.